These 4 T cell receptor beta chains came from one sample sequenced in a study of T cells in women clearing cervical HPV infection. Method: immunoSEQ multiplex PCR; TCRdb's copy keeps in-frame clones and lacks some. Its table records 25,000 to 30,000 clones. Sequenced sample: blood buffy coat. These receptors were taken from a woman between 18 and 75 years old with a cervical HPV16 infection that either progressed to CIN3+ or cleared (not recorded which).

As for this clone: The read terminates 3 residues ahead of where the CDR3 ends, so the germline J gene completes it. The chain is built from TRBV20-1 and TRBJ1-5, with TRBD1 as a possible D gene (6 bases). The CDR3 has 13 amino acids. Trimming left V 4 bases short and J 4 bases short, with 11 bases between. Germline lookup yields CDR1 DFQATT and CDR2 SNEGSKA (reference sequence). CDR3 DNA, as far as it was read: TGCAGTGCTATTACAGGGTGGAATCAGCCC. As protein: CSAITGWNQP. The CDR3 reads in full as CSAITGWNQPQHF.

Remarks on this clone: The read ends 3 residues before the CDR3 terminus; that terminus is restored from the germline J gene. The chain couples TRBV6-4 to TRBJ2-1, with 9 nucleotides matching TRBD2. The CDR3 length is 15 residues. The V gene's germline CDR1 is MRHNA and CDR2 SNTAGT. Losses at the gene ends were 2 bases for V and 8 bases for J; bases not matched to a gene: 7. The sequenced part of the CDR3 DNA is TGTGCCAGCAGTGACGGTAGCGGGGGTTTCGATGAG. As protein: CASSDGSGGFDE. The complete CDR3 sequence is CASSDGSGGFDEQFF.

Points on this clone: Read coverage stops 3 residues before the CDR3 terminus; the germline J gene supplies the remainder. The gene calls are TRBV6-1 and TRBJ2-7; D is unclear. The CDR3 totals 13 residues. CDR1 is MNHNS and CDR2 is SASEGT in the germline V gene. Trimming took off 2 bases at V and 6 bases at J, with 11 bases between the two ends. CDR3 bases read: TGTGCCAGCAGTGAAATTATATCCGGCGAG. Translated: CASSEIISGE. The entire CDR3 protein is CASSEIISGEQYF.

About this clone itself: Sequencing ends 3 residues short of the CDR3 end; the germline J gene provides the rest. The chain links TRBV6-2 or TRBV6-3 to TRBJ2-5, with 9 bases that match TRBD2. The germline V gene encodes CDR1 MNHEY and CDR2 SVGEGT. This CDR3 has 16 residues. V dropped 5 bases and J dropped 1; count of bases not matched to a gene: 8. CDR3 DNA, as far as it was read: TGTGCCAGCAGTGATGGGAGGACTAGCGTCCAAGAGACC. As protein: CASSDGRTSVQET. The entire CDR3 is CASSDGRTSVQETQYF.